This is a list of T cell receptor beta chains from one sample in a study of long-term antiretroviral therapy in people with HIV. Sequencing was performed with immunoSEQ multiplex PCR; in TCRdb, only in-frame clones are kept and a portion is missing. The sample lists around 19,000 clones, approximately 92% seen once, with more than 5.5% in the top ten. Here the sequenced sample was unsorted PBMCs, taken 4.4 years after starting antiretroviral therapy. Receptors were obtained from a woman between 50 and 59 years old with HIV. Each CDR3 is given with its conserved first and last residue. A D gene is named only where the DNA matches it firmly. Clone size is not always given. Where it is, it says once, few, many or a class for expanded clones.

v_call: TRBV7-2; j_call: TRBJ1-1; clone_size: NA; d_call: NA; cdr3_aa: CASSFSVNTEAFF; cdr3_nt: TGTGCCAGCAGCTTCAGTGTGAACACTGAAGCTTTCTTT
v_call: TRBV6-5; j_call: TRBJ1-2; clone_size: NA; d_call: TRBD1; cdr3_aa: CASRPSTGRFHGYTF; cdr3_nt: TGTGCCAGCAGGCCATCGACAGGGAGGTTCCATGGCTACACCTTC
v_call: TRBV6-6; j_call: TRBJ1-2; clone_size: NA; d_call: NA; cdr3_aa: CASSYGGGYYGYTF; cdr3_nt: TGTGCCAGCAGTTACGGAGGGGGGTACTATGGCTACACCTTC
v_call: TRBV11-2; j_call: TRBJ1-4; clone_size: NA; d_call: NA; cdr3_aa: CASSLSLARGGEKLFF; cdr3_nt: TGTGCCAGCAGCTTAAGTCTTGCAAGGGGGGGTGAAAAACTGTTTTTT
v_call: TRBV19; j_call: TRBJ1-1; clone_size: NA; d_call: NA; cdr3_aa: CASSWANTEAFF; cdr3_nt: TGTGCCAGTAGTTGGGCGAACACTGAAGCTTTCTTT
v_call: TRBV4-1; j_call: TRBJ2-7; clone_size: NA; d_call: TRBD1; cdr3_aa: CASSQDPGQASYEQYF; cdr3_nt: TGCGCCAGCAGCCAAGACCCGGGACAGGCTTCCTACGAGCAGTACTTC
v_call: TRBV6-5; j_call: TRBJ1-1; clone_size: NA; d_call: NA; cdr3_aa: CASSYSSGGGGAFF; cdr3_nt: TGTGCCAGCAGTTACTCCTCGGGAGGTGGCGGCGCTTTCTTT
v_call: TRBV29-1; j_call: TRBJ1-2; clone_size: NA; d_call: NA; cdr3_aa: CSDRTGGSGYTF; cdr3_nt: TGCAGCGACCGGACCGGGGGTAGTGGCTACACCTTC
v_call: TRBV5-1; j_call: TRBJ1-1; clone_size: once; d_call: NA; cdr3_aa: CASSTDTGITEAFF; cdr3_nt: TGCGCCAGCAGCACGGATACAGGGATCACTGAAGCTTTCTTT
v_call: TRBV16; j_call: TRBJ1-2; clone_size: few; d_call: TRBD1; cdr3_aa: CASSQSGTGVSGYTF; cdr3_nt: TGTGCCAGCAGCCAATCCGGGACAGGGGTGTCTGGCTACACCTTC
v_call: TRBV2; j_call: TRBJ2-5; clone_size: NA; d_call: NA; cdr3_aa: CASSEGSLYQETQYF; cdr3_nt: TGTGCCAGCAGTGAAGGGAGCTTGTACCAAGAGACCCAGTACTTC
v_call: TRBV7-3; j_call: TRBJ1-3; clone_size: NA; d_call: NA; cdr3_aa: CASSLLGAGNTIYF; cdr3_nt: TGTGCCAGCAGCTTGTTGGGGGCTGGAAACACCATATATTTT
v_call: TRBV15; j_call: TRBJ2-3; clone_size: NA; d_call: TRBD2; cdr3_aa: CATSRDGGTDTQYF; cdr3_nt: TGTGCCACCAGCAGAGACGGGGGGACGGATACGCAGTATTTT
v_call: TRBV19; j_call: TRBJ1-1; clone_size: once; d_call: TRBD1; cdr3_aa: CASSIRNVGTGKAFF; cdr3_nt: TGTGCCAGTAGTATAAGGAACGTCGGGACAGGGAAAGCTTTCTTT
v_call: TRBV6-6; j_call: TRBJ1-4; clone_size: NA; d_call: NA; cdr3_aa: CASSQQGTNEKLFF; cdr3_nt: TGTGCCAGCAGTCAACAGGGAACTAATGAAAAACTGTTTTTT
v_call: TRBV6-1; j_call: TRBJ1-2; clone_size: NA; d_call: TRBD1; cdr3_aa: CASTSGTGVNYGYTF; cdr3_nt: TGTGCCAGCACTTCCGGGACAGGGGTAAACTATGGCTACACCTTC
v_call: TRBV9; j_call: TRBJ1-4; clone_size: NA; d_call: NA; cdr3_aa: CASSVGPTNEKLFF; cdr3_nt: TGTGCCAGCAGCGTAGGCCCGACTAATGAAAAACTGTTTTTT
v_call: TRBV5-4; j_call: TRBJ1-3; clone_size: NA; d_call: NA; cdr3_aa: CASSLSPRGNTIYF; cdr3_nt: TGTGCCAGCAGCTTGTCCCCGAGAGGAAACACCATATATTTT
v_call: TRBV6-1; j_call: TRBJ1-6; clone_size: few; d_call: NA; cdr3_aa: CASSEEGGWSPLHF; cdr3_nt: TGTGCCAGCAGTGAAGAGGGGGGGTGGTCACCCCTCCACTTT
v_call: TRBV27; j_call: TRBJ1-2; clone_size: NA; d_call: NA; cdr3_aa: CASSSAGYGYTF; cdr3_nt: TGTGCCAGCAGTTCCGCAGGGTATGGCTACACCTTC
v_call: TRBV2; j_call: TRBJ1-2; clone_size: NA; d_call: NA; cdr3_aa: CASSPWQGSYGYTF; cdr3_nt: TGTGCCAGCAGTCCTTGGCAGGGTTCCTATGGCTACACCTTC
v_call: TRBV12-5; j_call: TRBJ1-1; clone_size: NA; d_call: TRBD1; cdr3_aa: CASEPGPRGTEAFF; cdr3_nt: TGTGCTAGTGAACCGGGCCCCAGGGGGACTGAAGCTTTCTTT
v_call: TRBV5-1; j_call: TRBJ2-7; clone_size: NA; d_call: NA; cdr3_aa: CASSPFGEVNEQYF; cdr3_nt: TGCGCCAGCAGCCCGTTCGGGGAGGTCAACGAGCAGTACTTC